This entry lists 9 T cell receptor beta chains sequenced from one sample in a study of molecular identifiers for immune sequencing clone quantification. TCRdb analysed the PCR reads with MiXCR anew, one entry per CDR3 protein. The sample includes about 320,000 distinct CDR3 sequences, around 21% of them seen just once. Sequencing was performed on naive CD8+ T cells from blood, with Jurkat cell RNA spiked in. Subset here: FACS-sorted CD8+CD4-CCR7+CD45RA+ naive T cells. These receptors came from a human donor in good health. Some libraries in this study had Jurkat cell RNA spiked in.

CDR3 in DNA: TGTGCCACCAGCAGAGATCTCGGTGGACTGTCCCCTTACAATGAGCAGTTCTTC. It yields the protein CATSRDLGGLSPYNEQFF. The V and J genes are TRBV15 and TRBJ2-1; possibly TRBD2 for D (5 bases). The CDR3 loop spans 18 amino acids. Germline V CDR1 and CDR2: LNHNV, YYDKDF (reference sequence). V was cut by 0 bases and J by 4 bases, with 19 bases left in between. The full variable domain, in which reference TRBV15 and TRBJ2-1 provide the parts outside the CDR3, is DAMVIQNPRYQVTQFGKPVTLSCSQTLNHNVMYWYQQKSSQAPKLLFHYYDKDFNNEADTPDNFQSRRPNTSFCFLDIRSPGLGDTAMYLCATSRDLGGLSPYNEQFFGPGTRLTVL.

At least ten counts were recorded for this clonotype. V is TRBV7-2 and J is TRBJ2-3; 7 bases align to TRBD1. The germline V gene encodes CDR1 SGHTA and CDR2 FQGNSA. CDR3 length equals 15 residues. Germline trimming cut 2 bases from V and 4 bases from J; bases unmatched to any gene: 6. CDR3 sequence reads: CASSLLYRGPDTQYF. The CDR3 bases are TGTGCCAGCAGCTTATTATACAGGGGTCCAGATACGCAGTATTTT.

This clonotype was picked up a small number of times. The chain joins TRBV24-1 to TRBJ2-3, with D unresolved. Deletions cut 1 base from V and 6 bases from J, with 13 bases between. CDR1 KGHDR and CDR2 SFDVKD come from the germline V gene. CDR3 size: 15 residues. CDR3 bases: TGTGCCACCAGTGATTTCACCGTGGGGTCGGATACGCAGTATTTT. This encodes CATSDFTVGSDTQYF.

A word on this clonotype: A much larger clone differs from this one at a single base, so this may be a read error. The V gene is TRBV12-3 or TRBV12-4, the J gene TRBJ1-1; D is perhaps TRBD1 (5 bases). CDR3 size: 14 residues. V was cut by 5 bases and J by 3 bases, with 13 bases left in between. The CDR3 DNA follows: TGTGCCAGCAGTCCCCCAGGGATGGACACTGAAGCTTTCTTT. As protein: CASSPPGMDTEAFF.

This clonotype was seen at least ten times. The chain links TRBV29-1 to TRBJ2-1, with 9 bases aligning to TRBD1. CDR1 is SQVTM and CDR2 is ANQGSEA in the germline V gene. V shed 7 bases and J 7 bases; nucleotides not matched to a gene: 14. The CDR3 has 15 amino acids. CDR3 coding DNA: TGCAGCGGAGAACTCCGGGACAGGGCTTGGAATGAGCAGTTCTTC. Its protein product is CSGELRDRAWNEQFF.

Regarding this clonotype: This may be a read error, as it is one base from a much larger clone. The chain is built from TRBV4-1 and TRBJ1-1; no firm D call. The V and J ends lost 6 bases and 10 bases respectively, with 12 bases between them. CDR1 and CDR2 (germline): MGHRA, YSYEKL. This CDR3 region has 11 residues. The CDR3, as DNA: TGCGCCAGCAGTTCAGCTAGTGGAGCTTTCTTT. This translates into CASSSASGAFF.

This clonotype occurred many times. The chain couples TRBV12-3 or TRBV12-4 to TRBJ2-3; a possible D gene is TRBD2 (5 bases). V gave up 6 bases and J gave up 4 bases, with 11 bases separating them. The CDR3 has 13 residues. The CDR3 bases are TGTGCCAGCAGGCTAGCAGTGGCAGATACGCAGTATTTT. Protein: CASRLAVADTQYF.

This clonotype came up many times. The CDR3 loop reads CASSLLLGNTEAFF. Here the CDR3 DNA reads TGTGCCAGCAGCTTGCTTTTAGGGAACACTGAAGCTTTCTTT. The V and J genes are TRBV5-4 and TRBJ1-1; D unclear. The CDR3 spans 14 residues. Germline CDR1 SGHNT, CDR2 YYREEE (reference sequence). With 1 base removed from V and 1 base from J, the gap between germline ends came to 8 bases.

Points on this clonotype: This may stem from a read error, because a much larger clone lies one nucleotide away. This sequence joins TRBV7-9 and TRBJ1-1; D possibly corresponds to TRBD1 (5 bases). This CDR3 has 11 residues. The germline CDR1 and CDR2 sequences are SEHNR and FQNEAQ (reference sequence). The CDR3 region is CASGGFTEALF. The DNA for the CDR3 is TGTGCCAGCGGGGGGTTCACTGAAGCTCTCTTT.